This T cell receptor (beta chain) was observed in a study of T cells in localized non-small cell lung cancer. Study-wide points: Compared with tumor, uninvolved adjacent lung displayed greater T cell clonality, ranking highest overall.

Measured with immunoSEQ multiplex PCR; TCRdb has only the in-frame clones, and not every one. In the table there are over a thousand clones, 20% to 25% of which are singletons. This clone was picked up a small number of times. Its matching antigen is unknown. The germline V and J ends were trimmed by 8 bases and 3 bases, with 22 bases remaining between them. The CDR3 extends over 17 amino acids. Germline CDR1 and CDR2: MNHGY and SAAAGT. The specimen comprised lung tumor tissue, sampled before any cancer treatment. This sequence joins TRBV6-8 and TRBJ2-2; a weak D match, TRBD2 (5 bases). The TCR comes from a male donor at least 60 years old with stage II lung adenocarcinoma. The CDR3 nucleotides are TGTGCCAGCGATTTACGAAGATCGGGGTCCCACACCGGGGAGCTGTTTTTT. It is translated as CASDLRRSGSHTGELFF.